A selection of T cell receptor beta chains follows, all from one sample in a study of blood T cell repertoires in COVID-19. Repertoires were generated with immunoSEQ multiplex PCR, while TCRdb's copy carries only in-frame clones and drops some. The repertoire holds about 300,000 clones, with roughly 89% as singletons. The sequenced material came from peripheral blood. These receptors all stem from a woman aged 30 to 39 with COVID-19, enrolled during active disease. Each CDR3 is given with its conserved first and last residue. A D gene is named only where the DNA matches it firmly. Only some rows state a clone size, as once, few, many or a class for expanded clones.

J gene: TRBJ1-1; D gene: -; V gene: TRBV6-1; clone size: -; CDR3 DNA: TGTGCCAGCAGTGAACCAGGGCTGGATGAAGCTTTCTTT; CDR3 protein: CASSEPGLDEAFF
J gene: TRBJ1-4; D gene: -; V gene: TRBV7-9; clone size: -; CDR3 DNA: TGTGCCAGCAGCTTCGACAGATTTTCTAATGAAAAACTGTTTTTT; CDR3 protein: CASSFDRFSNEKLFF
J gene: TRBJ1-5; D gene: -; V gene: TRBV30; clone size: once; CDR3 DNA: TGTGCCTGGAGTGTTAGGGGAGGCCAGCCCCAGCATTTT; CDR3 protein: CAWSVRGGQPQHF
J gene: TRBJ2-5; D gene: -; V gene: TRBV6-5; clone size: -; CDR3 DNA: TGTGCCAGCAGTTATGAGACGCAAGCGGAGACCCAGTACTTC; CDR3 protein: CASSYETQAETQYF
J gene: TRBJ1-2; D gene: TRBD1; V gene: TRBV9; clone size: -; CDR3 DNA: TGTGCCAGCAGCGTAGAGGGCAGGGGGGCCTATGGCTACACCTTC; CDR3 protein: CASSVEGRGAYGYTF
J gene: TRBJ1-2; D gene: TRBD1; V gene: TRBV15; clone size: -; CDR3 DNA: TGTGCCACCAGCAGCACGACAGGGGGCGGCAGCTACACCTTC; CDR3 protein: CATSSTTGGGSYTF
J gene: TRBJ1-1; D gene: -; V gene: TRBV7-8; clone size: -; CDR3 DNA: TGTGCCAGCAGCTTAGCGCTGGGGGCCGAAGCTTTCTTT; CDR3 protein: CASSLALGAEAFF
J gene: TRBJ2-4; D gene: -; V gene: TRBV3-1/TRBV3-2; clone size: -; CDR3 DNA: TGTGCCAGCAGCTCTCCTGGGCAGTCCATCGGGGACATTCAGTACTTC; CDR3 protein: CASSSPGQSIGDIQYF
J gene: TRBJ2-7; D gene: -; V gene: TRBV15; clone size: few; CDR3 DNA: TGTGCCACCAGCAGTGTGGGGGCAGGGAATAGCTACGAGCAGTACTTC; CDR3 protein: CATSSVGAGNSYEQYF
J gene: TRBJ2-3; D gene: -; V gene: TRBV28; clone size: -; CDR3 DNA: TGTGCCAGCGGGTACATGGGCGGCACAGATACGCAGTATTTT; CDR3 protein: CASGYMGGTDTQYF
J gene: TRBJ2-4; D gene: -; V gene: TRBV28; clone size: -; CDR3 DNA: TGTGCCAGCAGTTCTATTCTAGCCAAAAACATTCAGTACTTC; CDR3 protein: CASSSILAKNIQYF
J gene: TRBJ2-1; D gene: -; V gene: TRBV27; clone size: -; CDR3 DNA: TGTGCCAGCAGTCCCACCAGTTATGAGCAGTTCTTC; CDR3 protein: CASSPTSYEQFF
J gene: TRBJ2-1; D gene: -; V gene: TRBV29-1; clone size: -; CDR3 DNA: TGCAGCGTTGTGGGTCTGACATGGAATGAGCAGTTCTTC; CDR3 protein: CSVVGLTWNEQFF
J gene: TRBJ1-2; D gene: -; V gene: TRBV1; clone size: few; CDR3 DNA: TGCACCAGCAGCCCGAGAGGGTATGGCTACACCTTC; CDR3 protein: CTSSPRGYGYTF
J gene: TRBJ1-3; D gene: -; V gene: TRBV4-3; clone size: few; CDR3 DNA: TGCGCCAGCAGCCAGGGACATAACTCTGGAAACACCATATATTTT; CDR3 protein: CASSQGHNSGNTIYF
J gene: TRBJ1-2; D gene: -; V gene: TRBV6-5; clone size: -; CDR3 DNA: TGTGCCAGCAGTTACTCATCCGGGAGGTATGGCTACACCTTC; CDR3 protein: CASSYSSGRYGYTF
J gene: TRBJ2-1; D gene: -; V gene: TRBV27; clone size: -; CDR3 DNA: TGTGCCAGCTGGGCCCGGGGAAGACTACATGAGCAGTTCTTC; CDR3 protein: CASWARGRLHEQFF
J gene: TRBJ2-5; D gene: -; V gene: TRBV5-1; clone size: -; CDR3 DNA: TGCGCCAGCAGCTTAGGGGGTTTCCAAGAGACCCAGTACTTC; CDR3 protein: CASSLGGFQETQYF
J gene: TRBJ2-1; D gene: -; V gene: TRBV27; clone size: -; CDR3 DNA: TGTGCCAGCAGTTTTCTCCGGGGCTCCTACAATGAGCAGTTCTTC; CDR3 protein: CASSFLRGSYNEQFF
J gene: TRBJ2-1; D gene: TRBD1; V gene: TRBV2; clone size: -; CDR3 DNA: TGTGCCAGCAGTTTACAGGGGGTTTCCAACAATGAGCAGTTCTTC; CDR3 protein: CASSLQGVSNNEQFF
J gene: TRBJ1-2; D gene: TRBD1; V gene: TRBV5-1; clone size: -; CDR3 DNA: TGCGCCAGCAGGCCGGGACAGTCTTATGGCTACACCTTC; CDR3 protein: CASRPGQSYGYTF
J gene: TRBJ1-1; D gene: -; V gene: TRBV5-4; clone size: -; CDR3 DNA: TGTGCCAGCAGCTTGAACAGGGAGACTGAAGCTTTCTTT; CDR3 protein: CASSLNRETEAFF
J gene: TRBJ1-1; D gene: TRBD1; V gene: TRBV12-5; clone size: -; CDR3 DNA: TGTGCTAGTGGTTTGGCCCGACAGGGGGCTTTCTTT; CDR3 protein: CASGLARQGAFF
J gene: TRBJ1-6; D gene: TRBD1; V gene: TRBV9; clone size: -; CDR3 DNA: TGTGCCAGCAGCGTAGCTCCAAGACAGGGCTCACCCCTCCACTTT; CDR3 protein: CASSVAPRQGSPLHF
J gene: TRBJ2-3; D gene: TRBD2; V gene: TRBV20-1; clone size: once; CDR3 DNA: TGCAGTGCTAGTCTGGATAGCGGGGGGGCTGTTGGCACAGATACGCAGTATTTT; CDR3 protein: CSASLDSGGAVGTDTQYF
J gene: TRBJ2-5; D gene: TRBD2; V gene: TRBV19; clone size: -; CDR3 DNA: TGTGCCAGTAGTCCAGGACTAGCCCTAGGGACCCAGTACTTC; CDR3 protein: CASSPGLALGTQYF
J gene: TRBJ1-5; D gene: -; V gene: TRBV27; clone size: -; CDR3 DNA: TGTGCCAGCAGTCCGTACAGAGAAAATAGCAATCAGCCCCAGCATTTT; CDR3 protein: CASSPYRENSNQPQHF
J gene: TRBJ2-3; D gene: TRBD2; V gene: TRBV4-3; clone size: -; CDR3 DNA: TGCGCCAGCAGCGAAGGACTAGCGGGGGGCCTCACAGATACGCAGTATTTT; CDR3 protein: CASSEGLAGGLTDTQYF
J gene: TRBJ1-2; D gene: -; V gene: TRBV27; clone size: -; CDR3 DNA: TGTGCCAGCAGCGACAGGCCTTCGGGGATACCTAACTATGGCTACACCTTC; CDR3 protein: CASSDRPSGIPNYGYTF
J gene: TRBJ1-1; D gene: -; V gene: TRBV19; clone size: -; CDR3 DNA: TGTGCCAGTACCTTATGGGGGCAGGGCGACACTGAAGCTTTCTTT; CDR3 protein: CASTLWGQGDTEAFF
J gene: TRBJ1-5; D gene: TRBD1; V gene: TRBV2; clone size: -; CDR3 DNA: TGTGCCAGCAGTGGGGACAGGGACTACCAGCCCCAGCATTTT; CDR3 protein: CASSGDRDYQPQHF
J gene: TRBJ2-1; D gene: TRBD2; V gene: TRBV4-2; clone size: -; CDR3 DNA: TGTGCCAGCAGCCAAGCCTTGAAGGGAGGGGAGCAGTTCTTC; CDR3 protein: CASSQALKGGEQFF
J gene: TRBJ2-5; D gene: TRBD1; V gene: TRBV6-2/TRBV6-3; clone size: -; CDR3 DNA: TGTGCCAGCAGTTCGCGGACAGGGGGAACCCAGTACTTC; CDR3 protein: CASSSRTGGTQYF
J gene: TRBJ2-1; D gene: TRBD1; V gene: TRBV7-8; clone size: -; CDR3 DNA: TGTGCCAGCAGCTTAGTCGGGACAGGGGTAAATGAGCAGTTCTTC; CDR3 protein: CASSLVGTGVNEQFF
J gene: TRBJ1-5; D gene: -; V gene: TRBV2; clone size: -; CDR3 DNA: TGTGCCAGCAGCTATAGCAATCAGCCCCAGCATTTT; CDR3 protein: CASSYSNQPQHF
J gene: TRBJ2-5; D gene: -; V gene: TRBV5-1; clone size: -; CDR3 DNA: TGCGCCAGCAGCTTGGATGGTAAAGCAATAGAGACCCAGTACTTC; CDR3 protein: CASSLDGKAIETQYF